Given below is one T cell receptor beta chain in context. This CDR3 has 13 residues. V was cut by 4 bases and J by 2 bases, with 5 bases left in between. The germline gives CDR1 SGHAT, CDR2 FQNNGV. The entry originates in a study of OX40 agonist ivuxolimab in advanced cancers. Some clones are missing from TCRdb's copy, which holds only in-frame ones; the method was immunoSEQ multiplex PCR. The sample records tens of thousands of clones, approximately 80% being singletons. Here the sequenced sample was CD4+ or CD8+ T cells sorted from blood, taken in a trial of the OX40 agonist ivuxolimab. The source of this sequence is an adult with an advanced solid tumor such as melanoma, head and neck, liver or kidney cancer. This sequence joins TRBV11-2 and TRBJ2-2, with D hard to call. The CDR3 spells CASSSFNTGELFF. CDR3 in DNA: TGTGCCAGCAGCTCATTTAACACCGGGGAGCTGTTTTTT.